Here is one T cell receptor (beta chain) with its context. This sample was taken from a study of blood T cell repertoires in COVID-19. Study background: From the United States, Italy and Spain came samples of acute and convalescent COVID-19. T cells, B-cell-depleted T cells, or PBMCs provided the cDNA or gDNA that served as material.

The CDR3 runs to 15 residues. CDR1 is LGHNA and CDR2 is YNFKEQ in the germline V gene. Trimming pared 0 bases from V and 5 bases from J, leaving 14 bases between. How the authors handled the data: Estimates of nucleated cell counts were drawn from the amplification of reference gene primers. Measured with immunoSEQ multiplex PCR; TCRdb has only the in-frame clones, and not every one. Clonal size and the V and J genes are those of that table, whereas D and trimming came from the DNA. The data hold 90,000 to 150,000 clones, with roughly three quarters observed a single time. The receptor comes from a human donor in a cohort sampled during active COVID-19. The rearrangement uses TRBV4-2 and TRBJ2-7; D might be TRBD2 (7 bases). Source material: peripheral blood. The CDR3: CASSQEREGGHEQYF. The CDR3 DNA follows: TGTGCCAGCAGCCAAGAGAGGGAGGGGGGTCACGAGCAGTACTTC.